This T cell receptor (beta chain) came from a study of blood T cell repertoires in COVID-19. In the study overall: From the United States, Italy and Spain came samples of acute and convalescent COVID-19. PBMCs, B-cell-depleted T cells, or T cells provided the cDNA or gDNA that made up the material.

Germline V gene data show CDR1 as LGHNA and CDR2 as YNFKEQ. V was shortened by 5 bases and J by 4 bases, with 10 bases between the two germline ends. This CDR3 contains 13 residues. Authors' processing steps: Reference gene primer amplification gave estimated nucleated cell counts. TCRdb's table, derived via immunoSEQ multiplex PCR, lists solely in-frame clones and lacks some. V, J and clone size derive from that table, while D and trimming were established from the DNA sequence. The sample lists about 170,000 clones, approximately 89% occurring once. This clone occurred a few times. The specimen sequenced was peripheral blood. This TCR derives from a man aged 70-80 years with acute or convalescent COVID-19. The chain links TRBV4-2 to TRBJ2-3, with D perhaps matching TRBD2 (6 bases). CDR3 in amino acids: CASSSRGSDTQYF. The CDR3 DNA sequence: TGTGCCAGCAGCTCCCGGGGGTCAGATACGCAGTATTTT.